This T cell receptor (beta chain) was sequenced during a study of blood T cells in healthy people across ages. General study results and limits: In long-lived donors, naive CD4+ cell counts and diversity exceeded those of aged donors.

A remark on this clonotype: Its antigen is undetermined.

Through a sample-barcoded 5' primer and a J-beta primer mix, a second PCR was run for roughly 7 to 12 cycles. A template-switch adaptor that had 12 random nucleotides put a tag on each cDNA molecule. Sequencing yielded, for each sample, at least 3 million paired-end reads carrying CDR3. TCRdb reprocessed the 5' RACE reads with MiXCR, giving one entry per CDR3 protein. The sample gives 790,000 or so distinct CDR3 sequences, 56% of which show up once; roughly 26% is in the top ten. The V and J ends lost 3 bases and 8 bases respectively, with 17 bases between them. The germline CDR1 and CDR2 sequences are ENHRY and SYGVKD. The CDR3 contains 15 residues.

Input material: blood. The clonotype originates from a middle-aged man in good health. The chain links TRBV10-3 to TRBJ2-1; D may be TRBD2 (5 bases). CDR3 in DNA: TGTGCCATCAGTGATATCCGTTGGTCCGGGGATGAGCAGTTCTTC. Translation gives CAISDIRWSGDEQFF.